A selection of T cell receptor beta chains follows, all from one sample in a study of cytotoxic CD8 clonotypes in ibrutinib-treated CLL. Profiled with immunoSEQ multiplex PCR; TCRdb holds only in-frame clones, not every one. There are 130,000 or so clones in the sample; 79% occur only once, and roughly 12% lies in the top ten. The input for sequencing was PBMCs, taken after 12 months of ibrutinib treatment. The receptors here all came from a human donor with chronic lymphocytic leukemia. The CDR3 runs from the conserved cysteine through the conserved F or W. Each record gives: D gene, V gene, J gene, clone size, CDR3 DNA, CDR3 protein. The D gene is left open where the match is weak. Clone size is stated in some rows and not others, as once, few, many or a class when expanded.

D gene: NA; V gene: TRBV7-2; J gene: TRBJ1-2; clone size: NA; CDR3 DNA: TGTGCCAGCAGCTACACAACAGGGCTTAACTATGGCTACACCTTC; CDR3 protein: CASSYTTGLNYGYTF
D gene: NA; V gene: TRBV5-4; J gene: TRBJ1-1; clone size: once; CDR3 DNA: TGTGCCAGCAGCTGGAGGGAAGACACTGAAGCTTTCTTT; CDR3 protein: CASSWREDTEAFF
D gene: NA; V gene: TRBV19; J gene: TRBJ2-2; clone size: once; CDR3 DNA: TGTGCCAGTAGTATACAGCTGGGTTTCACCGGGGAGCTGTTTTTT; CDR3 protein: CASSIQLGFTGELFF
D gene: TRBD2; V gene: TRBV5-1; J gene: TRBJ2-1; clone size: NA; CDR3 DNA: TGCGCCAGCCGGACTGGAACTAGCGGGACTATACAGTACAATGAGCAGTTCTTC; CDR3 protein: CASRTGTSGTIQYNEQFF
D gene: NA; V gene: TRBV7-9; J gene: TRBJ1-4; clone size: NA; CDR3 DNA: TGTGCCAGCAGCTTCTGGACAGATAATGAAAAACTGTTTTTT; CDR3 protein: CASSFWTDNEKLFF
D gene: TRBD2; V gene: TRBV7-6; J gene: TRBJ2-1; clone size: once; CDR3 DNA: TGTGCCAGCAGCTTAGATGGACTAGCGGACAATGAGCAGTTCTTC; CDR3 protein: CASSLDGLADNEQFF
D gene: NA; V gene: TRBV4-2; J gene: TRBJ2-1; clone size: NA; CDR3 DNA: TGTGCCAGCAGCCACACTAGAGCTGGGCTCAATGAGCAGTTCTTC; CDR3 protein: CASSHTRAGLNEQFF
D gene: TRBD1; V gene: TRBV7-9; J gene: TRBJ1-1; clone size: NA; CDR3 DNA: TGTGCCAGCAGCCCACGGGACAGGGCCACTGAAGCTTTCTTT; CDR3 protein: CASSPRDRATEAFF
D gene: NA; V gene: TRBV27; J gene: TRBJ1-6; clone size: few; CDR3 DNA: TGTGCCAGCAGTTTCGGGGGGGTACTCTTGAATTCACCCCTCCACTTT; CDR3 protein: CASSFGGVLLNSPLHF
D gene: TRBD2; V gene: TRBV18; J gene: TRBJ2-3; clone size: NA; CDR3 DNA: TGTGCCAGCTCACCCATGACGACTAGCGGAAACACAGATACGCAGTATTTT; CDR3 protein: CASSPMTTSGNTDTQYF
D gene: TRBD1; V gene: TRBV7-8; J gene: TRBJ2-1; clone size: NA; CDR3 DNA: TGTGCCAGCAGCCAGGACAGGGGCCGGCGGGAGAGCTACAATGAGCAGTTCTTC; CDR3 protein: CASSQDRGRRESYNEQFF
D gene: NA; V gene: TRBV11-2; J gene: TRBJ2-3; clone size: NA; CDR3 DNA: TGTGCCAGCAGCTTAGATTCGAATCGGGGGAACACAGATACGCAGTATTTT; CDR3 protein: CASSLDSNRGNTDTQYF
D gene: TRBD1; V gene: TRBV2; J gene: TRBJ1-5; clone size: NA; CDR3 DNA: TGTGCCAGCAAAAGGGACAGGGTATCCAATCAGCCCCAGCATTTT; CDR3 protein: CASKRDRVSNQPQHF
D gene: NA; V gene: TRBV13; J gene: TRBJ2-7; clone size: NA; CDR3 DNA: TGTGCCAGCAGGCAAGGGGAATACGAGCAGTACTTC; CDR3 protein: CASRQGEYEQYF
D gene: NA; V gene: TRBV7-9; J gene: TRBJ1-4; clone size: few; CDR3 DNA: TGTGCCAGCAGCTTAGGTACCGACGGGCTGTTTTTT; CDR3 protein: CASSLGTDGLFF
D gene: NA; V gene: TRBV18; J gene: TRBJ1-1; clone size: NA; CDR3 DNA: TGTGCCAGCTCACCAACCGGTGGGGCTGAAGCTTTCTTT; CDR3 protein: CASSPTGGAEAFF
D gene: NA; V gene: TRBV5-1; J gene: TRBJ2-2; clone size: few; CDR3 DNA: TGCGCCAGCAGCTTGGTTCCGAACACCGGGGAGCTGTTTTTT; CDR3 protein: CASSLVPNTGELFF
D gene: NA; V gene: TRBV4-1; J gene: TRBJ2-3; clone size: NA; CDR3 DNA: TGCGCCAGCAGCCAAGCGCGAAGGTCCACAGATACGCAGTATTTT; CDR3 protein: CASSQARRSTDTQYF
D gene: NA; V gene: TRBV10-3; J gene: TRBJ1-5; clone size: NA; CDR3 DNA: TGTGCCATCCGGGACAACTATAGCAATCAGCCCCAGCATTTT; CDR3 protein: CAIRDNYSNQPQHF
D gene: NA; V gene: TRBV4-1; J gene: TRBJ2-3; clone size: NA; CDR3 DNA: TGCGCCAGCAGCCCCAATCCGGACCCAGCGCCAGATACGCAGTATTTT; CDR3 protein: CASSPNPDPAPDTQYF
D gene: NA; V gene: TRBV7-9; J gene: TRBJ2-2; clone size: NA; CDR3 DNA: TGTGCCAGCAGCTTAGGACAGGCGAACACCGGGGAGCTGTTTTTT; CDR3 protein: CASSLGQANTGELFF
D gene: NA; V gene: TRBV28; J gene: TRBJ1-5; clone size: once; CDR3 DNA: TGTGCCAGCAGCCCCTTCTCGTCCCAGCCCCAGCATTTT; CDR3 protein: CASSPFSSQPQHF
D gene: NA; V gene: TRBV7-8; J gene: TRBJ2-7; clone size: NA; CDR3 DNA: TGTGCCAGCAGCTTAGGAGATTACCACGAGCAGTACTTC; CDR3 protein: CASSLGDYHEQYF
D gene: NA; V gene: TRBV7-6; J gene: TRBJ2-2; clone size: NA; CDR3 DNA: TGTGCCAGCAGTCCAAACGGGGCGAACACCGGGGAGCTGTTTTTT; CDR3 protein: CASSPNGANTGELFF
D gene: NA; V gene: TRBV19; J gene: TRBJ2-3; clone size: NA; CDR3 DNA: TGTGCCAGTAGTATAGATCCCGGGTCCACCACAGATACGCAGTATTTT; CDR3 protein: CASSIDPGSTTDTQYF
D gene: NA; V gene: TRBV5-1; J gene: TRBJ2-2; clone size: NA; CDR3 DNA: TGCGCCAGCAGCTTGGGGCGCTCAGATGGCGGGGAGCTGTTTTTT; CDR3 protein: CASSLGRSDGGELFF
D gene: NA; V gene: TRBV28; J gene: TRBJ2-7; clone size: NA; CDR3 DNA: TGTGCCAGCACATCGGGGACCTACGAGCAGTACTTC; CDR3 protein: CASTSGTYEQYF
D gene: NA; V gene: TRBV5-1; J gene: TRBJ1-2; clone size: NA; CDR3 DNA: TGCGCCAGCACCTTAACAGGGTTCTATGGCTACACCTTC; CDR3 protein: CASTLTGFYGYTF
D gene: NA; V gene: TRBV7-3; J gene: TRBJ2-1; clone size: NA; CDR3 DNA: TGTGCCAGCAGCCAAGGTACCAACTACAATGAGCAGTTCTTC; CDR3 protein: CASSQGTNYNEQFF
D gene: TRBD1; V gene: TRBV10-3; J gene: TRBJ2-5; clone size: NA; CDR3 DNA: TGTGCCATCAGAACGGGACAGAACCAAGAGACCCAGTACTTC; CDR3 protein: CAIRTGQNQETQYF
D gene: NA; V gene: TRBV7-2; J gene: TRBJ2-3; clone size: NA; CDR3 DNA: TGTGCCAGCAGCTTAGCCTTCGATACGCAGTATTTT; CDR3 protein: CASSLAFDTQYF
D gene: NA; V gene: TRBV5-1; J gene: TRBJ1-2; clone size: NA; CDR3 DNA: TGCGCCAGCAGCTTGGGAGACGATTATGGCTACACCTTC; CDR3 protein: CASSLGDDYGYTF
D gene: TRBD1; V gene: TRBV10-2; J gene: TRBJ2-2; clone size: once; CDR3 DNA: TGCGCCAGCAGTGGGACCCGGGACAGATTCCTCTCCGGGGAGCTGTTTTTT; CDR3 protein: CASSGTRDRFLSGELFF
D gene: NA; V gene: TRBV5-1; J gene: TRBJ1-2; clone size: NA; CDR3 DNA: TGCGCCAGCAGCTTACAGGAGACCGGATATGGCTACACCTTC; CDR3 protein: CASSLQETGYGYTF
D gene: NA; V gene: TRBV2; J gene: TRBJ2-1; clone size: few; CDR3 DNA: TGTGCCAGCATCCAACTTGAGCAGTTCTTC; CDR3 protein: CASIQLEQFF
D gene: NA; V gene: TRBV28; J gene: TRBJ1-2; clone size: NA; CDR3 DNA: TGTGCCAGCAGCCTGATCCCAGGGACTAACTATGGCTACACCTTC; CDR3 protein: CASSLIPGTNYGYTF
D gene: TRBD1; V gene: TRBV7-7; J gene: TRBJ2-5; clone size: NA; CDR3 DNA: TGTGCCAGCAGCCGTCTGACAGGGGGCCTGGAGACCCAGTACTTC; CDR3 protein: CASSRLTGGLETQYF
D gene: NA; V gene: TRBV29-1; J gene: TRBJ1-1; clone size: NA; CDR3 DNA: TGCAGCGCCGGGACAATGAACACTGAAGCTTTCTTT; CDR3 protein: CSAGTMNTEAFF
D gene: TRBD2; V gene: TRBV7-9; J gene: TRBJ2-1; clone size: once; CDR3 DNA: TGTGCCAGCAGCTCCCCGACTAGCGGGAGTATAAATGAGCAGTTCTTC; CDR3 protein: CASSSPTSGSINEQFF
D gene: NA; V gene: TRBV30; J gene: TRBJ1-5; clone size: NA; CDR3 DNA: TGTGCCTGCTCGGATAGCAATCAGCCCCAGCATTTT; CDR3 protein: CACSDSNQPQHF
D gene: NA; V gene: TRBV5-4; J gene: TRBJ1-1; clone size: NA; CDR3 DNA: TGTGCCAGCAGCTTAAAGGGTGGACAGTTGAACACTGAAGCTTTCTTT; CDR3 protein: CASSLKGGQLNTEAFF
D gene: NA; V gene: TRBV18; J gene: TRBJ2-3; clone size: NA; CDR3 DNA: TGTGCCAGCTCACTACGGAGCCCCCCAGATACGCAGTATTTT; CDR3 protein: CASSLRSPPDTQYF
D gene: TRBD1; V gene: TRBV30; J gene: TRBJ1-4; clone size: NA; CDR3 DNA: TGTGCCTGGAGTTATACAGGGGGACCTAATGAAAAACTGTTTTTT; CDR3 protein: CAWSYTGGPNEKLFF
D gene: NA; V gene: TRBV4-1; J gene: TRBJ2-7; clone size: NA; CDR3 DNA: TGCGCCAGCAGCCAAGGGGCAGGGATATACGAGCAGTACTTC; CDR3 protein: CASSQGAGIYEQYF
D gene: NA; V gene: TRBV18; J gene: TRBJ1-3; clone size: few; CDR3 DNA: TGTGCCAGCTCTGTCTCAGGGAGGTCAAACACCATATATTTT; CDR3 protein: CASSVSGRSNTIYF
D gene: TRBD2; V gene: TRBV6-1; J gene: TRBJ2-7; clone size: NA; CDR3 DNA: TGTGCCAGCAGTGAACTGGCGGGAGGACTCTACGAGCAGTACTTC; CDR3 protein: CASSELAGGLYEQYF
D gene: NA; V gene: TRBV6-6; J gene: TRBJ1-1; clone size: NA; CDR3 DNA: TGTGCCAGCAGTTATGTCCGTCACACTGAAGCTTTCTTT; CDR3 protein: CASSYVRHTEAFF
D gene: NA; V gene: TRBV7-9; J gene: TRBJ2-3; clone size: NA; CDR3 DNA: TGTGCCAGCAGCTTGTTTAAGGAAGACACAGATACGCAGTATTTT; CDR3 protein: CASSLFKEDTDTQYF
D gene: NA; V gene: TRBV6-5; J gene: TRBJ1-2; clone size: NA; CDR3 DNA: TGTGCCAGTACTGATGGAATCGACTATGGCTACACCTTC; CDR3 protein: CASTDGIDYGYTF
D gene: TRBD1; V gene: TRBV29-1; J gene: TRBJ2-1; clone size: NA; CDR3 DNA: TGCAGCCATAACAGGGGAGATTCGGTCAATGAGCAGTTCTTC; CDR3 protein: CSHNRGDSVNEQFF
D gene: NA; V gene: TRBV6-5; J gene: TRBJ2-7; clone size: NA; CDR3 DNA: TGTGCCAGCAGTTACGAGTCCTCGGTGAAGCAGTACTTC; CDR3 protein: CASSYESSVKQYF
D gene: NA; V gene: TRBV12-5; J gene: TRBJ2-6; clone size: once; CDR3 DNA: TGTGCTAGTGGTTTGGTACCTGGGTCCCAGGGGGGGGCCAACGTCCTGACTTTC; CDR3 protein: CASGLVPGSQGGANVLTF
D gene: NA; V gene: TRBV9; J gene: TRBJ2-1; clone size: NA; CDR3 DNA: TGTGCCAGCAGTCAGTGCCTACACTGTGAGCAGTTCTTC; CDR3 protein: CASSQCLHCEQFF
D gene: TRBD2; V gene: TRBV5-4; J gene: TRBJ2-3; clone size: NA; CDR3 DNA: TGTGCCAGCAGCCTAGCGGGGCCCGACACAGATACGCAGTATTTT; CDR3 protein: CASSLAGPDTDTQYF
D gene: TRBD2; V gene: TRBV15; J gene: TRBJ2-1; clone size: NA; CDR3 DNA: TGTGCCACCAGCAGAGATCGGGAGGGTGAGCAGTTCTTC; CDR3 protein: CATSRDREGEQFF
D gene: NA; V gene: TRBV5-1; J gene: TRBJ2-2; clone size: NA; CDR3 DNA: TGCGCCAGCAGCTTGGGACTCTCTTCGAACACCGGGGAGCTGTTTTTT; CDR3 protein: CASSLGLSSNTGELFF
D gene: TRBD1; V gene: TRBV2; J gene: TRBJ2-3; clone size: NA; CDR3 DNA: TGTGCCAGCAGTACCACAGGGGGGTCGCAGTATTTT; CDR3 protein: CASSTTGGSQYF